This T cell receptor beta chain was sequenced during a study of blood T cell repertoires in COVID-19. Measured with immunoSEQ multiplex PCR; TCRdb has only the in-frame clones, and not every one. Among about 230,000 clones listed, about 85% were seen once. Cohorts were determined from participant-reported clinical history. The V gene's germline CDR1 is SGDLS and CDR2 YYNGEE. The CDR3 spans 16 residues. The ends were cut back, 0 bases at V and 0 bases at J, with 12 bases in the middle. The chain employs TRBV9 and TRBJ1-2; possible D gene TRBD1, 5 bases. The source material was PBMCs or T cells enriched from blood (not recorded which). The sequence came from a man aged 25 to 40 who had recovered from COVID-19. The CDR3 here is CASSVGPGQTNYGYTF. Here the CDR3 DNA reads TGTGCCAGCAGCGTAGGTCCTGGACAAACTAACTATGGCTACACCTTC. Based on the CDR3 plus reference TRBV9 and TRBJ1-2, the full variable domain is DSGVTQTPKHLITATGQRVTLRCSPRSGDLSVYWYQQSLDQGLQFLIQYYNGEERAKGNILERFSAQQFPDLHSELNLSSLELGDSALYFCASSVGPGQTNYGYTFGSGTRLTVV.